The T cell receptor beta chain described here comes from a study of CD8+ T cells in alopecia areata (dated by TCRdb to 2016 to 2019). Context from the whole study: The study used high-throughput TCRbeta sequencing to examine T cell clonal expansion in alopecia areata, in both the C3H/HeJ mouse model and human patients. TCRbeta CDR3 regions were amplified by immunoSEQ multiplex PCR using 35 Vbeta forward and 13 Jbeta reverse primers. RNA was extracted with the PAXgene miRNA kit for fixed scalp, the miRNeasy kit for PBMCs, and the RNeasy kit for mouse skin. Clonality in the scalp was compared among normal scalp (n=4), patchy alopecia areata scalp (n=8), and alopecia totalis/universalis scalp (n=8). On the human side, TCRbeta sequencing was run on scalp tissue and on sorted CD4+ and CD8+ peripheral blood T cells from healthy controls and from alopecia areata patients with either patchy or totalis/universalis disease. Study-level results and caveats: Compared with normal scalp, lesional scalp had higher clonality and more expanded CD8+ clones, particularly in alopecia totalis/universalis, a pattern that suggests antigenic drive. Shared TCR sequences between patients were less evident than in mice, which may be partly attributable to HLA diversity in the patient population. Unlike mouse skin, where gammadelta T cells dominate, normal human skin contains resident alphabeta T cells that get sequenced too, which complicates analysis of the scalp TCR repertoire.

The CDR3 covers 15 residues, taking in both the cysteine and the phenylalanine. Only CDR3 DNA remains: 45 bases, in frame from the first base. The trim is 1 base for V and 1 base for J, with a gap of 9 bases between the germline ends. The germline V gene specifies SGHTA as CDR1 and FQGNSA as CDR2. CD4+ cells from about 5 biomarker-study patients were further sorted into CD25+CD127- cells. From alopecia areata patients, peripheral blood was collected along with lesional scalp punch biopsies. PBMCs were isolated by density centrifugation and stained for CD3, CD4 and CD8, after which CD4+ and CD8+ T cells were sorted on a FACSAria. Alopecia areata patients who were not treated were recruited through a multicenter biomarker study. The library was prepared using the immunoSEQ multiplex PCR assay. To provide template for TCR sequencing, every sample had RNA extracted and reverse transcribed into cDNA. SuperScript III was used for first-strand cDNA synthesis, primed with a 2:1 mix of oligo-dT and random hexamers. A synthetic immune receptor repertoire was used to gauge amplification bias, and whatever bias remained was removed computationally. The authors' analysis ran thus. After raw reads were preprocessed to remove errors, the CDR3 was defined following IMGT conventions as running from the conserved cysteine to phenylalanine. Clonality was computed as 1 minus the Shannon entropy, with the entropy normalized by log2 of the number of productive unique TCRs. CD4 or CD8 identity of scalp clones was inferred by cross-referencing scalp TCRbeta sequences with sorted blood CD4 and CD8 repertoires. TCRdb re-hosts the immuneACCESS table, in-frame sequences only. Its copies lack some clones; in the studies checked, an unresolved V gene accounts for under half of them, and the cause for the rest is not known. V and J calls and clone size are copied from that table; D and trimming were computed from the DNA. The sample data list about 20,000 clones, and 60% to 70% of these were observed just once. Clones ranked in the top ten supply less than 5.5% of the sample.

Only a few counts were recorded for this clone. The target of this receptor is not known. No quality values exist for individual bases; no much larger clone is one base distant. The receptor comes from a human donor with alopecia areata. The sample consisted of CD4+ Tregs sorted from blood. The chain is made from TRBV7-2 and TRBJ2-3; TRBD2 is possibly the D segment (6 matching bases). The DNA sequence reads TGTGCCAGCAGCTTAGGGGGACTTCGCACAGATACGCAGTATTTT. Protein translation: CASSLGGLRTDTQYF. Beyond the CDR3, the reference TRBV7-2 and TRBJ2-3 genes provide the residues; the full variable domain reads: GAGVSQSPSNKVTEKGKDVELRCDPISGHTALYWYRQSLGQGLEFLIYFQGNSAPDKSGLPSDRFSAERTGGSVSTLTIQRTQQEDSAVYLCASSLGGLRTDTQYFGPGTRLTVL.